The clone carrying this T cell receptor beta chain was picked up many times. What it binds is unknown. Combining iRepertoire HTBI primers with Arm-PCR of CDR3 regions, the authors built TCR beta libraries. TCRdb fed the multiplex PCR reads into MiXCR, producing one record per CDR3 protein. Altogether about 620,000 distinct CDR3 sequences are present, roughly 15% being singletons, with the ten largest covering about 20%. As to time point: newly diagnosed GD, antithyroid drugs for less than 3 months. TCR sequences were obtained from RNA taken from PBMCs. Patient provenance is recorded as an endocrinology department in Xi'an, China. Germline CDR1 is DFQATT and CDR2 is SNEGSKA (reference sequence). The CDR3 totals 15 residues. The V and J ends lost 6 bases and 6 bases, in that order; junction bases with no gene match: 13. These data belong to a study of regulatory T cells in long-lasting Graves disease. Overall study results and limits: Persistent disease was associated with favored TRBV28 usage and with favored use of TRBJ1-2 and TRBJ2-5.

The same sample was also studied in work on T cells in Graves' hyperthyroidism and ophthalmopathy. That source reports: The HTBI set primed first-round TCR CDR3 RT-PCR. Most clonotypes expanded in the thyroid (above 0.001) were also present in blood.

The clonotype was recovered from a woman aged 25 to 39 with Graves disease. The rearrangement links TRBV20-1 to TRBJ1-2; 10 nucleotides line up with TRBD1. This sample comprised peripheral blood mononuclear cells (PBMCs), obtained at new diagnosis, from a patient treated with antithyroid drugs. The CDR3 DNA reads TGCAGTGCACCCGAAATGACAGGGGGCGTCGATGGCTACACCTTC. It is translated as CSAPEMTGGVDGYTF.